This T cell receptor (beta chain) stems from a study of T cells after yellow fever vaccination. Overall study context: The SMART-Seq v4 Ultra Low Input method served to prepare the low-cell-number fractions.

TCRdb passed the 5' RACE reads through MiXCR, listing each CDR3 protein once. The sample has roughly 520,000 distinct CDR3 sequences, roughly 22% seen once. V lost 0 bases, J lost 7 bases, and 6 bases stayed unmatched. Germline loops: CDR1 LGHDT, CDR2 YNNKEL (reference sequence). This CDR3 has 16 residues. With respect to this clonotype: Its specificity is unknown.

Study conclusions and caveats: Across the CD4 and CD8 compartments, a small share of clonotypes was present in both. Clones that expanded after primary vaccination mostly reappeared after the booster (96% CD4, roughly 90% CD8). Contamination by abundant bulk-population clonotypes could be present in FACS-sorted repertoires.

The chain carries TRBV3-1 and TRBJ2-1; 10 bases match TRBD2. Sequences were derived from PBMCs, sampled approximately 22 days after the first yellow fever vaccination. The clonotype was recovered from a young man who received the YFV17D yellow fever vaccine. The CDR3, as DNA: TGTGCCAGCAGCCAAGATAAAGCTAGCGGGGGAAATGAGCAGTTCTTC. Translating gives CASSQDKASGGNEQFF.